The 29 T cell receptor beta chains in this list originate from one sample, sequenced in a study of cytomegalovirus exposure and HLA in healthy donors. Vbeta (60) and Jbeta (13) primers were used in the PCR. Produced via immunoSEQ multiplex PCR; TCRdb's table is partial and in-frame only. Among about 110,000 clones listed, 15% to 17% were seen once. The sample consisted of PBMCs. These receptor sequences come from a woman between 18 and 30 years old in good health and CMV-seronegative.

The CDR3 sequence: CSVEDIDSYEQYF. DNA for the CDR3: TGCAGCGTTGAAGACATCGACAGTTACGAGCAGTACTTC. V is TRBV29-1 and J is TRBJ2-7, with D perhaps matching TRBD1 (5 bases). Germline assignment: CDR1 SQVTM and CDR2 ANQGSEA. The CDR3 has 13 residues. V was pared by 0 bases and J by 4 bases, with 10 bases between.

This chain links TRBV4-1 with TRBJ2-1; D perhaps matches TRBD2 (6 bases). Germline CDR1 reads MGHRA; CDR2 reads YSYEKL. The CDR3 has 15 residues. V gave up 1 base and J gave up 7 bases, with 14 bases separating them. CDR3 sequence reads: CASSQGGGSGNEQFF. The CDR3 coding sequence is TGCGCCAGCAGCCAAGGTGGGGGGAGTGGTAATGAGCAGTTCTTC.

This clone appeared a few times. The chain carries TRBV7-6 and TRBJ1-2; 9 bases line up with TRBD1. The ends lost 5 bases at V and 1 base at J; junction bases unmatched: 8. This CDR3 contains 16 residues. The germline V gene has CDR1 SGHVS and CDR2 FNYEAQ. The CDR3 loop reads CASSPATGGFNYGYTF. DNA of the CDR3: TGTGCCAGCAGCCCGGCAACAGGGGGCTTTAACTATGGCTACACCTTC.

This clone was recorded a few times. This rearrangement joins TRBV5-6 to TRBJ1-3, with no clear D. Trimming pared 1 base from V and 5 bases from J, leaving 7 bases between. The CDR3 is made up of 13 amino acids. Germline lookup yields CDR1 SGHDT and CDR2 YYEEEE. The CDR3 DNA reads TGTGCCAGCAGCTTGTATGAGCGAAACACCATATATTTT. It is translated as CASSLYERNTIYF.

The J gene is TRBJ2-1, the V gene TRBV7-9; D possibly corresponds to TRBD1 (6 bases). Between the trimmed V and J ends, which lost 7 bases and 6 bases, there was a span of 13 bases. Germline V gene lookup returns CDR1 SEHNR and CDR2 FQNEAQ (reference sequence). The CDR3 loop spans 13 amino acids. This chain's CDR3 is CASTVTGPNEQFF. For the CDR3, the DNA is TGTGCCAGCACCGTGACAGGTCCCAATGAGCAGTTCTTC. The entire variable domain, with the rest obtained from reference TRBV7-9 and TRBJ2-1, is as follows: DTGVSQNPRHKITKRGQNVTFRCDPISEHNRLYWYRQTLGQGPEFLTYFQNEAQLEKSRLLSDRFSAERPKGSFSTLEIQRTEQGDSAMYLCASTVTGPNEQFFGPGTRLTVL.

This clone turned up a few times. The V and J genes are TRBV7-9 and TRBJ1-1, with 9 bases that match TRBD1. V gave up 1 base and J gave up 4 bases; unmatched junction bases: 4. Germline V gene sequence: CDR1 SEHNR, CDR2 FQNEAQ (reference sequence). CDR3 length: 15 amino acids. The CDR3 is CASSLGQGGITEAFF. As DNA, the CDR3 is TGTGCCAGCAGCTTAGGACAGGGGGGGATCACTGAAGCTTTCTTT. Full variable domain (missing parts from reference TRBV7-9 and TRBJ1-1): DTGVSQNPRHKITKRGQNVTFRCDPISEHNRLYWYRQTLGQGPEFLTYFQNEAQLEKSRLLSDRFSAERPKGSFSTLEIQRTEQGDSAMYLCASSLGQGGITEAFFGQGTRLTVV.

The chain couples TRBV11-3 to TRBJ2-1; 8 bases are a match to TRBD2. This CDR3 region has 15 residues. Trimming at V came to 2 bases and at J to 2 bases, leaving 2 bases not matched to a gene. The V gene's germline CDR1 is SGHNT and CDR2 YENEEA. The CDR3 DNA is TGTGCCAGCAGCTTAAGAGCGGGGGCCTACAATGAGCAGTTCTTC. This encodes CASSLRAGAYNEQFF. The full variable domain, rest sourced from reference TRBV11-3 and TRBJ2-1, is EAGVVQSPRYKIIEKKQPVAFWCNPISGHNTLYWYLQNLGQGPELLIRYENEEAVDDSQLPKDRFSAERLKGVDSTLKIQPAELGDSAVYLCASSLRAGAYNEQFFGPGTRLTVL.

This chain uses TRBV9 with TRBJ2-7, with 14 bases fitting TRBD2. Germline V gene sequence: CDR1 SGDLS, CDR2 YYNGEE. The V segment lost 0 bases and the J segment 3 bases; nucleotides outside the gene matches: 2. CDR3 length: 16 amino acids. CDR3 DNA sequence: TGTGCCAGCAGCGTAGGGGGGACTAGCGGGGGCTACGAGCAGTACTTC. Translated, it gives CASSVGGTSGGYEQYF.

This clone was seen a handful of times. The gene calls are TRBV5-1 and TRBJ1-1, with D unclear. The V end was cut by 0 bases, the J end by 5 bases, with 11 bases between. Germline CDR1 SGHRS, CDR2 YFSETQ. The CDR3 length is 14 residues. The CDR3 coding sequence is TGCGCCAGCAGCTTGGAACCTAGCGGGACTGAAGCTTTCTTT. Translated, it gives CASSLEPSGTEAFF.

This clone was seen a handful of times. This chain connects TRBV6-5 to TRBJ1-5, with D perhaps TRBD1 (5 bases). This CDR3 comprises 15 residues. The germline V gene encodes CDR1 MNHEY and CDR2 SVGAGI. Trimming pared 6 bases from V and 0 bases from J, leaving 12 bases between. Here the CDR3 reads CASSSDRNSNQPQHF. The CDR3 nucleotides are TGTGCCAGCAGCTCCGACAGAAATAGCAATCAGCCCCAGCATTTT.

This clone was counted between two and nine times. The CDR3 region has the DNA TGTGCCAGCAGCTTTCCTGGCCCCGGCAAGGGGGCCCAGTACTTC. It specifies CASSFPGPGKGAQYF. The J gene is TRBJ2-5, the V gene TRBV7-2, with D perhaps matching TRBD1 (6 bases). Germline loops: CDR1 SGHTA, CDR2 FQGNSA. The V and J ends lost 3 bases and 9 bases respectively, with 20 bases between them. There are 15 residues in the CDR3. Full variable domain (rest looked up from reference TRBV7-2 and TRBJ2-5): GAGVSQSPSNKVTEKGKDVELRCDPISGHTALYWYRQSLGQGLEFLIYFQGNSAPDKSGLPSDRFSAERTGGSVSTLTIQRTQQEDSAVYLCASSFPGPGKGAQYFGPGTRLLVL.

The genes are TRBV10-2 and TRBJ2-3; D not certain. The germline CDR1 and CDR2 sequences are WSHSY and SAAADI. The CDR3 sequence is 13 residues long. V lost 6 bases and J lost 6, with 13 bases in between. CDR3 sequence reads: CASSVFPSDTQYF. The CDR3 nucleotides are TGCGCCAGCAGCGTATTTCCGTCGGATACGCAGTATTTT.

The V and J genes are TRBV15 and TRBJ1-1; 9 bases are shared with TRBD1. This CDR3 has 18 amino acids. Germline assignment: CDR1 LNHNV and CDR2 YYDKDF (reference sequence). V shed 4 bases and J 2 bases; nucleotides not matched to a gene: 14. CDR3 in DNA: TGTGCCACCAGCACTAATACGTTGGACAGGGGCTATAACACTGAAGCTTTCTTT. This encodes CATSTNTLDRGYNTEAFF.

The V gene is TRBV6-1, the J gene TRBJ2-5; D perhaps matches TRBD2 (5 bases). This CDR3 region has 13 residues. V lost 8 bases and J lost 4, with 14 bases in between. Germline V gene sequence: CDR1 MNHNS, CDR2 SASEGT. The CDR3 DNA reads TGTGCCAGCGAGAGGGCTCCCGGAGAGACCCAGTACTTC. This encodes CASERAPGETQYF.

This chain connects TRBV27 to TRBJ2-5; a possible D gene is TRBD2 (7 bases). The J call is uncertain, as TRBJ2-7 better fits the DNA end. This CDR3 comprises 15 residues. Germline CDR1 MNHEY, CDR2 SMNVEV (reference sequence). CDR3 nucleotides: TGTGCCAGCAGTTTATCGAGGGGGGGAACCTACGAGCAGTACTTC. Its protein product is CASSLSRGGTYEQYF.

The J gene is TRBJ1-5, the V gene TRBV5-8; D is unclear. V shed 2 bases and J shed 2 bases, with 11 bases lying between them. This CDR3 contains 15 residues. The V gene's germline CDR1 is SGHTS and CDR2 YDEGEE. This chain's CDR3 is CASSLFGSRNQPQHF. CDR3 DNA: TGTGCCAGCAGCTTATTCGGGAGCCGCAATCAGCCCCAGCATTTT. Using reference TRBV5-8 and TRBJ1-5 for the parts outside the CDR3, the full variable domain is EAGVTQSPTHLIKTRGQQATLRCSPISGHTSVYWYQQALGLGLQFLLWYDEGEERNRGNFPPRFSGRQFPNYSSELNVNALELEDSALYLCASSLFGSRNQPQHFGDGTRLSIL.

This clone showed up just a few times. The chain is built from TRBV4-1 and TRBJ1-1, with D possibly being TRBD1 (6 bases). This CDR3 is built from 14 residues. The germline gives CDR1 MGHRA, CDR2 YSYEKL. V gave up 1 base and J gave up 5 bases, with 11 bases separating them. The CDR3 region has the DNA TGCGCCAGCAGCCAAGTCCAGGGGTGGACTGAAGCTTTCTTT. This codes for CASSQVQGWTEAFF.

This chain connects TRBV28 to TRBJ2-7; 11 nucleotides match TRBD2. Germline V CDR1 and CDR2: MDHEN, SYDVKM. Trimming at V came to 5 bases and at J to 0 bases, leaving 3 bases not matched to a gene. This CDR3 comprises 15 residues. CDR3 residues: CASSPTSGGSYEQYF. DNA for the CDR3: TGTGCCAGCAGTCCTACTAGCGGGGGCTCCTACGAGCAGTACTTC.

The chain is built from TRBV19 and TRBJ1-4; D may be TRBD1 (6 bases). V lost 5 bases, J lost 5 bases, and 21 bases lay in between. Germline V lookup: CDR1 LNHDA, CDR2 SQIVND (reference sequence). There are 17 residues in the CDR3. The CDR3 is CASSPSRGQGLNEKLFF. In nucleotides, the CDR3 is TGTGCCAGTAGTCCCTCTCGCGGCCAGGGGCTGAATGAAAAACTGTTTTTT.

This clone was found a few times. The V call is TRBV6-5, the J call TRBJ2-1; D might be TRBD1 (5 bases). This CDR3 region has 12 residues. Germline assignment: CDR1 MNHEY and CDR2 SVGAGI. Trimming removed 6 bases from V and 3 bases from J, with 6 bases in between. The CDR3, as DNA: TGTGCCAGCAGCAGGGACTACAATGAGCAGTTCTTC. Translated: CASSRDYNEQFF.

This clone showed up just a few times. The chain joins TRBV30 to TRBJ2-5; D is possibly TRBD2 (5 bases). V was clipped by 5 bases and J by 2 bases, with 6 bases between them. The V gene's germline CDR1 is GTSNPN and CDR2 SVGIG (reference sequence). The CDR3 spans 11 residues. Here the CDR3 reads CAWGEQETQYF. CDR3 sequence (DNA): TGTGCCTGGGGGGAGCAAGAGACCCAGTACTTC.

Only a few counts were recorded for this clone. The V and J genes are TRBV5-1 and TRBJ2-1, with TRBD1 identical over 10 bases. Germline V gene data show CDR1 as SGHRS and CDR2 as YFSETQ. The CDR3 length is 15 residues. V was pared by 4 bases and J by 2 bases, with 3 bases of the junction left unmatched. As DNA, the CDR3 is TGCGCCAGCAGCCCGACAGGGGGCGCCTACAATGAGCAGTTCTTC. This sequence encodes CASSPTGGAYNEQFF.

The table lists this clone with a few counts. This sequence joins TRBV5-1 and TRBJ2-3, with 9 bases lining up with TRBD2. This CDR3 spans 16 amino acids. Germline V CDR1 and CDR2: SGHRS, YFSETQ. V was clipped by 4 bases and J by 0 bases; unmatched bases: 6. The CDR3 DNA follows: TGCGCCAGCAGCGTACCTAGCGGGGAAAGCACAGATACGCAGTATTTT. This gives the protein CASSVPSGESTDTQYF.

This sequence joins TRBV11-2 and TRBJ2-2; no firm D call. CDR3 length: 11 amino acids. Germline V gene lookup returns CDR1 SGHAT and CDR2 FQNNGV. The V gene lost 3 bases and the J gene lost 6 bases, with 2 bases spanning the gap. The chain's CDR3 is CASSFAGELFF. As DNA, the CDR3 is TGTGCCAGCAGCTTCGCCGGGGAGCTGTTTTTT.

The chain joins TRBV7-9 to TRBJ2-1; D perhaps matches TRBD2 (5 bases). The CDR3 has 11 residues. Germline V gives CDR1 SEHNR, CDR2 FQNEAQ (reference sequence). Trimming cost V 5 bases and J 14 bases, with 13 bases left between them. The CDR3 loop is CASSRNMEEFF. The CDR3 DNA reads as TGTGCCAGCAGCCGAAATATGGAGGAGTTCTTC.

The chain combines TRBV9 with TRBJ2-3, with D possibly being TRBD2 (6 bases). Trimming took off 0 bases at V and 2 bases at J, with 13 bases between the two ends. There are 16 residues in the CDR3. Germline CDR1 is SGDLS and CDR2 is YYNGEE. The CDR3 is CASSVEGSGITDTQYF. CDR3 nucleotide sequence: TGTGCCAGCAGCGTAGAGGGTAGCGGAATCACAGATACGCAGTATTTT.

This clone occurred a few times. CDR3 nucleotide sequence: TGTGCCAGCAGCAACGGAGAGGAGGGCACTGAAGCTTTCTTT. It specifies CASSNGEEGTEAFF. This chain joins TRBV7-6 and TRBJ1-1; D not certain. The CDR3 loop spans 14 amino acids. V lost 5 bases to trimming and J lost 4 bases, with 14 bases between them. Looked up from germline, CDR1 is SGHVS and CDR2 is FNYEAQ.

The CDR3 loop reads CASSQRRQGDYGYTF. The CDR3 DNA follows: TGTGCCAGCAGCCAACGCCGACAGGGGGACTATGGCTACACCTTC. The chain couples TRBV4-2 to TRBJ1-2, with 9 bases identical to TRBD1. CDR3 size: 15 residues. After removal of 2 bases from V and 3 bases from J, the junction contained 4 bases not matched to a gene. Germline CDR1 LGHNA, CDR2 YNFKEQ.

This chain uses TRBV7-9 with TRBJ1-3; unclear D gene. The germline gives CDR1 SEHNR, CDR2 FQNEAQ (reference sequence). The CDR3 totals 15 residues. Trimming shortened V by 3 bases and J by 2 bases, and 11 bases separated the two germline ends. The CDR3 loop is CASSFTVGTGNTIYF. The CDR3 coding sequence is TGTGCCAGCAGCTTCACAGTCGGCACTGGAAACACCATATATTTT.